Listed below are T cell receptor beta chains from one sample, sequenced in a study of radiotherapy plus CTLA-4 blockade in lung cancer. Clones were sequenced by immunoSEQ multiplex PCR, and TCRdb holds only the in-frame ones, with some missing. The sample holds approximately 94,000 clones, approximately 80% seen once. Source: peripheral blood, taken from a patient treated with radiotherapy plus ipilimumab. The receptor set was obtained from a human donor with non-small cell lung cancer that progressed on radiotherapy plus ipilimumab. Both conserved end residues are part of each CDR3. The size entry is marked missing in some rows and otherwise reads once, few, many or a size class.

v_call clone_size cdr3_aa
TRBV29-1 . CSVVYGRSSTDTQYF
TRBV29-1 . CSVDRAGNEQFF
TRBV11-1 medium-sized CASSQTGGMNEQYF
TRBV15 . CATSRDESQNIQYF
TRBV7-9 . CASSSGLLTYEQYF
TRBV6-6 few CASRDQGALRNTIYF
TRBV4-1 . CASSQETGVLGQETQYF
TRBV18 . CASSPSGDGETQYF
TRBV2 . CASSNPLRGDGYTF
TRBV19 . CASSMSGSTGELFF
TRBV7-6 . CASSPGQGLEAFF
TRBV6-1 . CASMVGTDPYEQYF
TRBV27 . CASTSLAGYEQYF
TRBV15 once CATSARRGGTEAFF
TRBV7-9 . CASSLSGSTDTQYF
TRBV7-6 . CASSPDRFRGYTF
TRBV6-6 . CASSTGKGEQFF
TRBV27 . CASSLFQNQPQHF
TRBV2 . CASRSGGYEQYF
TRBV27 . CASSLSGTVSGEQFF
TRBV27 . CASSLSSGDKSYEQYF
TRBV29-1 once CSVVFLPGTESKLSSYNEQFF
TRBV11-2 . CASSPGQGSYGYTF
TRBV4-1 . CASSLTTGAYEQYF
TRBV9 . CASSASGTPSYEQYF
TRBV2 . CASSYDRGGQPQHF
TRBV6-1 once CASSEGPIIDEQYF
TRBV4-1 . CASSQGVGRRRGHYEQYF
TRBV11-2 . CASSSRTMTGELFF
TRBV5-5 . CASSPMRVSTGELFF
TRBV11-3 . CASSLPVNNEQFF